This entry lists 20 T cell receptor beta chains sequenced from one sample in a study of blood T cells in healthy people across ages. A second about 7 to 11 cycle PCR used barcoded and J-beta primers. Via MiXCR, TCRdb re-called the 5' RACE reads, giving one row per CDR3 protein. The table shows 550,000 to 700,000 distinct CDR3 sequences, with roughly 29% occurring only once. The source material was blood. These receptors all stem from a woman aged 70 to 79 in good health.

The V call is TRBV20-1, the J call TRBJ1-1, with D tentatively TRBD1 (6 bases). The V gene's germline CDR1 is DFQATT and CDR2 SNEGSKA (reference sequence). The length of the CDR3 is 12 residues. Between the trimmed V and J ends, which lost 3 bases and 12 bases, there was a span of 17 bases. The CDR3 loop reads CSASPTQGMTFF. In nucleotides, the CDR3 is TGCAGTGCTAGCCCAACCCAGGGGATGACTTTCTTT.

Ten or more counts support this clonotype. The genes are TRBV7-2 and TRBJ2-2; 10 bases agree with TRBD2. In germline, CDR1 is SGHTA, CDR2 FQGNSA. The CDR3 is made up of 14 amino acids. Germline trimming cut 7 bases from V and 6 bases from J; bases unmatched to any gene: 5. CDR3 loop: CASTQRGGSGELFF. The DNA for the CDR3 is TGTGCCAGCACCCAGCGGGGGGGTTCCGGGGAGCTGTTTTTT.

This chain links TRBV6-1 with TRBJ1-2; D is unresolved. V lost 7 bases, J lost 2 bases, and 14 bases lay in between. CDR1 MNHNS and CDR2 SASEGT come from the germline V gene. This CDR3 contains 14 residues. CDR3 region: CASIPSARNYGYTF. The CDR3 region has the DNA TGTGCCAGCATCCCCTCCGCGCGGAACTATGGCTACACCTTC.

This clonotype has only a few counts. This chain connects TRBV7-9 to TRBJ1-2, with D maybe TRBD1 (5 bases). Germline values: CDR1 SEHNR, CDR2 FQNEAQ (reference sequence). The CDR3 sequence is 13 residues long. V was pared by 3 bases and J by 3 bases, with 8 bases between. The CDR3 nucleotides are TGTGCCAGCAGCTTTTGGGGGGACTATGGCTACACCTTC. It codes for CASSFWGDYGYTF.

This clonotype was detected a few times. The gene calls are TRBV6-6 and TRBJ1-5; D is uncertain. CDR1 is MNHNY and CDR2 is SVGAGI in the germline V gene (reference sequence). This CDR3 contains 15 residues. Deletions cut 8 bases from V and 5 bases from J, with 19 bases between. CDR3 loop: CASLSRVSRDQPQHF. DNA of the CDR3: TGTGCCAGCCTCTCGAGGGTCTCGAGAGATCAGCCCCAGCATTTT.

This chain links TRBV11-3 with TRBJ2-3; possible D gene TRBD1, 6 bases. Germline values: CDR1 SGHNT, CDR2 YENEEA. CDR3 size: 15 residues. Trimming left V 5 bases short and J 4 bases short, with 16 bases between. CDR3 in DNA: TGTGCCAGCAGCCGGTCCGGGACAACGGCAGATACGCAGTATTTT. Its translation: CASSRSGTTADTQYF.

On this clonotype itself: A read error may produce the germline difference seen at one junction end. The chain uses TRBV12-3 or TRBV12-4 and TRBJ2-5; maybe TRBD2 (5 bases). The CDR3 totals 17 residues. The CDR3 sequence: CTSSLGLAPLREETQYF. CDR3 bases: TGTACCAGCAGTTTAGGTCTAGCCCCCTTACGGGAAGAGACCCAGTACTTC.

The chain is built from TRBV20-1 and TRBJ1-2, with TRBD1 matching 9 bases. The J segment lost 3 bases and the V segment lost 6 bases, leaving 11 bases of the junction unmatched. The CDR3 is made up of 15 amino acids. Germline V gene data show CDR1 as DFQATT and CDR2 as SNEGSKA (reference sequence). The CDR3 coding sequence is TGCAGTGCCGTGATCGTGACAGGGGGGGACTATGGCTACACCTTC. Translated, it gives CSAVIVTGGDYGYTF.

The chain couples TRBV9 to TRBJ2-5; TRBD1 might be the D (5 bases). The CDR3 has 12 amino acids. Trimming took off 7 bases at V and 2 bases at J, with 9 bases between the two ends. Germline CDR1 is SGDLS and CDR2 is YYNGEE. The CDR3 region is CASGKGQETQYF. CDR3 DNA sequence: TGTGCCAGCGGGAAGGGGCAAGAGACCCAGTACTTC.

CDR3 protein: CASTSEGNYYNEQFF. The CDR3 DNA reads as TGTGCCAGCACATCAGAGGGGAATTATTACAATGAGCAGTTCTTC. V usage is TRBV27 and J usage is TRBJ2-1; D possibly uses TRBD1 or TRBD2 (5 bases each). Germline V gives CDR1 MNHEY, CDR2 SMNVEV (reference sequence). V gave up 7 bases and J gave up 4 bases, with 17 bases separating them. This CDR3 has 15 amino acids.

This clonotype came up a few times. The chain joins TRBV5-5 to TRBJ2-6; D unresolved. The CDR3 contains 16 residues. CDR1 and CDR2 from the germline V gene are SGHKS and YYEKEE (reference sequence). With 0 bases removed from V and 0 bases from J, the gap between germline ends came to 7 bases. The CDR3 DNA is TGTGCCAGCAGCTTGGCTCGGAGCTCTGGGGCCAACGTCCTGACTTTC. Translating it yields CASSLARSSGANVLTF.

The chain combines TRBV7-9 with TRBJ1-2; D remains unclear. The CDR3 spans 14 residues. Per the germline V gene, CDR1 is SEHNR and CDR2 is FQNEAQ (reference sequence). V dropped 5 bases and J dropped 5 bases, with 15 bases sitting between them. CDR3 bases: TGTGCCAGCAGCCTCTTGAGTGGGGTGTATGGCTACACCTTC. This encodes CASSLLSGVYGYTF.

In its sample, this clonotype was seen a few times. This chain uses TRBV3-1 with TRBJ1-2; a possible D gene is TRBD1 (5 bases). The CDR3 consists of 15 residues. V shed 4 bases and J shed 1 base, with 13 bases lying between them. Germline V CDR1 and CDR2: LGHDT, YNNKEL (reference sequence). The CDR3 protein is CASSRSQGGNYGYTF. The CDR3 region has the DNA TGTGCCAGCAGCCGCAGTCAGGGTGGTAACTATGGCTACACCTTC. Drawing the rest from reference TRBV3-1 and TRBJ1-2, the complete variable domain is DTAVSQTPKYLVTQMGNDKSIKCEQNLGHDTMYWYKQDSKKFLKIMFSYNNKELIINETVPNRFSPKSPDKAHLNLHINSLELGDSAVYFCASSRSQGGNYGYTFGSGTRLTVV.

V is TRBV20-1 and J is TRBJ1-1, with D possibly TRBD1 on 6 matching bases. This CDR3 spans 14 amino acids. Germline loops: CDR1 DFQATT, CDR2 SNEGSKA (reference sequence). With 1 base removed from V and 4 bases from J, the gap between germline ends came to 13 bases. The CDR3 DNA is TGCAGTGCTAGAGCTACAGGGATGGGCACTGAAGCTTTCTTT. Its protein is CSARATGMGTEAFF.

The chain combines TRBV10-3 with TRBJ1-2; D gene uncertain. In germline, CDR1 is ENHRY, CDR2 SYGVKD. With 5 bases removed from V and 0 bases from J, the gap between germline ends came to 10 bases. The CDR3 is 14 residues long. In nucleotides, the CDR3 is TGTGCCATCAGTCTTGACCTCTCTAACTATGGCTACACCTTC. This translates into CAISLDLSNYGYTF.

This sequence joins TRBV3-1 and TRBJ2-3; possibly TRBD2 for D (8 bases). The CDR3 length is 16 residues. In germline, CDR1 is LGHDT, CDR2 YNNKEL (reference sequence). V was pared by 2 bases and J by 1 base, with 13 bases between. CDR3 coding DNA: TGTGCCAGCAGCCAAAGGGGGCGGGGGGGCACAGATACGCAGTATTTT. Translation gives CASSQRGRGGTDTQYF.

The CDR3 protein is CSVEAPTGEQYF. Here the CDR3 DNA reads TGCAGCGTCGAGGCCCCCACCGGCGAGCAGTACTTC. V gene TRBV29-1 combines with J gene TRBJ2-7, with D unclear. The CDR3 contains 12 residues. V was cut by 6 bases and J by 6 bases, with 15 bases left in between. Germline CDR1 SQVTM, CDR2 ANQGSEA.

This clonotype was counted a few times. V usage is TRBV20-1 and J usage is TRBJ2-4; 10 nucleotides match TRBD2. The V segment lost 3 bases and the J segment 7 bases; nucleotides outside the gene matches: 3. Germline CDR1 DFQATT, CDR2 SNEGSKA (reference sequence). The CDR3 covers 13 residues. The CDR3 reads CSARLAGANIQYF. CDR3 in DNA: TGCAGTGCTAGGCTAGCGGGGGCGAACATTCAGTACTTC.

This clonotype was detected only a few times. The chain uses TRBV29-1 and TRBJ2-1; possible D gene TRBD1, 6 bases. With 2 bases removed from V and 3 bases from J, the gap between germline ends came to 11 bases. Germline V gene sequence: CDR1 SQVTM, CDR2 ANQGSEA. The CDR3 is 14 amino acids. CDR3 loop: CSVELGQRYNEQFF. In nucleotides, the CDR3 is TGCAGCGTTGAATTAGGACAGCGCTACAATGAGCAGTTCTTC.

V usage is TRBV12-5 and J usage is TRBJ2-2, with D possibly matching TRBD1 (5 bases). The CDR3 totals 14 residues. The V and J ends lost 8 bases and 4 bases respectively, with 14 bases between them. CDR1 is LGHNT and CDR2 is FRNRAP in the germline V gene. CDR3 DNA sequence: TGTGCTAGTAGAAGTTCAGGGTCCACCGGGGAGCTGTTTTTT. Translating it yields CASRSSGSTGELFF. The full variable domain, rest sourced from reference TRBV12-5 and TRBJ2-2, is DARVTQTPRHKVTEMGQEVTMRCQPILGHNTVFWYRQTMMQGLELLAYFRNRAPLDDSGMPKDRFSAEMPDATLATLKIQPSEPRDSAVYFCASRSSGSTGELFFGEGSRLTVL.